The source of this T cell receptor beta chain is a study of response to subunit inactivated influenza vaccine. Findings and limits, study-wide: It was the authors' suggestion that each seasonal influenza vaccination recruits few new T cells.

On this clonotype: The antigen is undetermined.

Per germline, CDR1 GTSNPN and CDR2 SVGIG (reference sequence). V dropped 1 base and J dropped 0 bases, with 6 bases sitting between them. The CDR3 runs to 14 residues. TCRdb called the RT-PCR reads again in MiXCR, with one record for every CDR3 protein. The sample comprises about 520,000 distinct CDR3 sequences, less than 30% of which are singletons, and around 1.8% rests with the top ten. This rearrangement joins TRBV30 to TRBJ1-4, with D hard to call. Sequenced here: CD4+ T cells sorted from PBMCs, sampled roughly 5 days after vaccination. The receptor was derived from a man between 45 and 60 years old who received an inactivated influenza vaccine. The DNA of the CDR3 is TGTGCCTGGAGTGGCCTTGCAACTAATGAAAAACTGTTTTTT. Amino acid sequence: CAWSGLATNEKLFF. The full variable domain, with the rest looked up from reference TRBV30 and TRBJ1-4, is SQTIHQWPATLVQPVGSPLSLECTVEGTSNPNLYWYRQAAGRGLQLLFYSVGIGQISSEVPQNLSASRPQDRQFILSSKKLLLSDSGFYLCAWSGLATNEKLFFGSGTQLSVL.